This T cell receptor beta chain was observed in a study of cytotoxic CD8 clonotypes in ibrutinib-treated CLL. Overall study: Responses comprised 24 partial and 2 complete; at median approximately six years, around 14 remained remitted and roughly 12 progressed. Once treatment had gone on for a median of around 11 months, range 6 to 36, response samples were drawn.

For this clone: Its antigen remains unknown.

Study outcomes and limitations: Public clonotypes, rarely seen, contracted or held steady on treatment. Clonality increased at ibrutinib response and stayed stable in sustained remission. At progression, however, it fell back toward baseline.

V dropped 0 bases and J dropped 11 bases, with 8 bases sitting between them. Germline CDR1 reads SGHDN; CDR2 reads FVKESK. The CDR3 length is 12 residues. Measured with immunoSEQ multiplex PCR; TCRdb has only the in-frame clones, and not every one. The sample carries around 310,000 clones, roughly 80% recorded once. This TCR was sampled from a human donor with chronic lymphocytic leukemia. Sequenced here: PBMCs, sampled before ibrutinib treatment. The chain joins TRBV14 to TRBJ2-4; D is undetermined. CDR3 in DNA: TGTGCCAGCAGCCAAGATAGTCGGTTTCAGTACTTC. Residues: CASSQDSRFQYF.